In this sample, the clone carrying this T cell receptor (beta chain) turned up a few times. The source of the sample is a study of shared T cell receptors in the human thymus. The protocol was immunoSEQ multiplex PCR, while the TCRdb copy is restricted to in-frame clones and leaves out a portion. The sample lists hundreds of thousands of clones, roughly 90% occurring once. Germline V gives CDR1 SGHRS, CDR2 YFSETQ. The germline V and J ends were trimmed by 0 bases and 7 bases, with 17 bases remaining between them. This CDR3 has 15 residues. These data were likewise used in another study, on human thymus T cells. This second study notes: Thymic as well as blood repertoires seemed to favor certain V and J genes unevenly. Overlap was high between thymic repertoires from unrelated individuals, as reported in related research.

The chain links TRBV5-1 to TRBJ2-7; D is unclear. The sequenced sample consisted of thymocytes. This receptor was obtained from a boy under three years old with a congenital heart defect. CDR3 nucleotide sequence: TGCGCCAGCAGCTTGGGCCTTGCTTGGGCAAGGGAGCAGTACTTC. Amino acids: CASSLGLAWAREQYF.